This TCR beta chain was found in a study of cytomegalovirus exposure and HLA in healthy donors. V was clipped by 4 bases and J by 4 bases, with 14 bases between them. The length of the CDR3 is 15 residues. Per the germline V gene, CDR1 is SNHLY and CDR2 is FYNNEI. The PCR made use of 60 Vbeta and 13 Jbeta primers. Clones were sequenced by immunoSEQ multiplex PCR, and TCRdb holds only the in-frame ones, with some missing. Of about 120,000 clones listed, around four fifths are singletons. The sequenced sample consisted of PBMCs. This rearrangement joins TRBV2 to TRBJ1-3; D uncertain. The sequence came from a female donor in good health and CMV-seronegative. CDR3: CASSARTVGGNTIYF. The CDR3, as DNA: TGTGCCAGCAGTGCACGTACAGTAGGAGGAAACACCATATATTTT.